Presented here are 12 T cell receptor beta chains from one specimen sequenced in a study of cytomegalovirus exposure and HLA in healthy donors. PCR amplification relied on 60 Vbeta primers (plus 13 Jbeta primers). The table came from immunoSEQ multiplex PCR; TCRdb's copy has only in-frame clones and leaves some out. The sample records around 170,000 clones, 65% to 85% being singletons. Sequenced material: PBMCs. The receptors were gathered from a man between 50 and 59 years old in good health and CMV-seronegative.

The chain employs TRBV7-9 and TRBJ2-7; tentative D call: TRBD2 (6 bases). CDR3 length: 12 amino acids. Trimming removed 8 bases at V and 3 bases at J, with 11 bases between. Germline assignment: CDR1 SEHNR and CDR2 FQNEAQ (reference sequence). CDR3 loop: CASGTDGYEQYF. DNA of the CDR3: TGTGCCAGCGGGACTGACGGCTACGAGCAGTACTTC. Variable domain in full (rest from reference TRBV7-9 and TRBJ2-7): DTGVSQNPRHKITKRGQNVTFRCDPISEHNRLYWYRQTLGQGPEFLTYFQNEAQLEKSRLLSDRFSAERPKGSFSTLEIQRTEQGDSAMYLCASGTDGYEQYFGPGTRLTVT.

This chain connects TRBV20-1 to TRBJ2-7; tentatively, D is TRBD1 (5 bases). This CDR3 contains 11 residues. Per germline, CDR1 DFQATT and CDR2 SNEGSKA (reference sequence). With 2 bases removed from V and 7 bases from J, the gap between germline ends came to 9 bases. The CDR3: CSARQGSEQYF. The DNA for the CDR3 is TGCAGTGCTAGACAGGGTTCGGAGCAGTACTTC.

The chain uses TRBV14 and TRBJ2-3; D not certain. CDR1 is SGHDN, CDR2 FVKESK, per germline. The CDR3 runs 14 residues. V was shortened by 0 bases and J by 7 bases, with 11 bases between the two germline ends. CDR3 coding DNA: TGTGCCAGCAGCCAAGATTCGGGTGGCTATACGCAGTATTTT. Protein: CASSQDSGGYTQYF.

CDR3 in amino acids: CASGAQNTGELFF. The CDR3 coding sequence is TGTGCCAGCGGTGCACAGAACACCGGGGAGCTGTTTTTT. The chain employs TRBV2 and TRBJ2-2; D is undetermined. Trimming pared 8 bases from V and 1 base from J, leaving 8 bases between. Germline values: CDR1 SNHLY, CDR2 FYNNEI. The CDR3 sequence is 13 residues long.

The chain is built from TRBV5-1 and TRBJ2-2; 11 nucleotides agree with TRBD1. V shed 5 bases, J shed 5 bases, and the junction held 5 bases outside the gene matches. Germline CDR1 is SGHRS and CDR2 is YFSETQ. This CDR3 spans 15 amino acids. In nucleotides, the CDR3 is TGCGCCAGCAGTTGGGACAGGGGGAATACCGGGGAGCTGTTTTTT. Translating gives CASSWDRGNTGELFF.

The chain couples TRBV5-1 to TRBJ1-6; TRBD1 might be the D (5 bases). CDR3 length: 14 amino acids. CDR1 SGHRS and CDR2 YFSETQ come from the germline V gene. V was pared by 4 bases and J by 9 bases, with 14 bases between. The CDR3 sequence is CASSPGWGVSPLHF. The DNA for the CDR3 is TGCGCCAGCAGCCCCGGGTGGGGGGTTTCACCCCTCCACTTT.

CDR3 protein: CASSPTPASGNTIYF. Written as DNA, the CDR3 is TGTGCCAGCAGTCCAACGCCAGCGTCTGGAAACACCATATATTTT. V and J are TRBV27 and TRBJ1-3; D gene ambiguous. Germline V lookup: CDR1 MNHEY, CDR2 SMNVEV (reference sequence). The CDR3 spans 15 residues. V was clipped by 5 bases and J by 1 base, with 12 bases between them.

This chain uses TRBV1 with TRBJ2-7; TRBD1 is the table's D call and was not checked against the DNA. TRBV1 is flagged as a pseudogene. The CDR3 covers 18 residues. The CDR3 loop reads CTSSQERVRQGHFYEQYF. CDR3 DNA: TGCACCAGCAGCCAAGAACGAGTGCGACAGGGCCACTTCTACGAGCAGTACTTC.

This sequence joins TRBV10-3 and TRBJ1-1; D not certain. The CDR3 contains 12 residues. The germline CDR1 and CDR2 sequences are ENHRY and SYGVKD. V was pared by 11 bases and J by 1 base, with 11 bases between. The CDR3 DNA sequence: TGTGCCGCCAGGCGGGAGAACACTGAAGCTTTCTTT. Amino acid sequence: CAARRENTEAFF.

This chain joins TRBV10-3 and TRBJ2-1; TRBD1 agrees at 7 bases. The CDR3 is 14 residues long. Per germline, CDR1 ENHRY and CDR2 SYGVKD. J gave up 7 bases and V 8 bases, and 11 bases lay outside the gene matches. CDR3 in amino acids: CAIAQDRVENEQFF. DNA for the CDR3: TGTGCCATCGCCCAAGACAGGGTGGAGAATGAGCAGTTCTTC.

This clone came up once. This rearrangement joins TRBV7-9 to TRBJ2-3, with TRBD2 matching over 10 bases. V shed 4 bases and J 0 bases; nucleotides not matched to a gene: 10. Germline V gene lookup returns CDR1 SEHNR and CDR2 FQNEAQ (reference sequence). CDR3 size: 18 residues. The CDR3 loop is CASSSTLAGVSSTDTQYF. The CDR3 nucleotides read TGTGCCAGCAGCTCCACGCTAGCGGGGGTCTCTAGCACAGATACGCAGTATTTT.

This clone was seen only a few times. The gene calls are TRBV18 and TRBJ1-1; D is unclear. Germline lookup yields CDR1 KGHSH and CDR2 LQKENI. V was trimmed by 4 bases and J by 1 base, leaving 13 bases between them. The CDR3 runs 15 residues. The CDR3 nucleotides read TGTGCCAGCTCACTATTTCAGGTGCCGAACACTGAAGCTTTCTTT. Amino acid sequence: CASSLFQVPNTEAFF.